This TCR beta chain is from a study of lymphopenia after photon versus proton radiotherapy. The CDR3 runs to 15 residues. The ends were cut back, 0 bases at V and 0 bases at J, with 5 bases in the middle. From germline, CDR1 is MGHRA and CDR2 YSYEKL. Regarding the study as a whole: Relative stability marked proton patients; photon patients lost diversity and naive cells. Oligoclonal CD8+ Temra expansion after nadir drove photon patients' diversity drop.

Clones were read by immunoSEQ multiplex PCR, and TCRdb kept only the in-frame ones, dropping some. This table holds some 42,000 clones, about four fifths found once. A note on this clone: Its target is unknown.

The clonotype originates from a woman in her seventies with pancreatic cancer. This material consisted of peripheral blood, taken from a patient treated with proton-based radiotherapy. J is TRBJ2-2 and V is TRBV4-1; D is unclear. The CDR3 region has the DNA TGCGCCAGCAGCCAAGACAATACGAACACCGGGGAGCTGTTTTTT. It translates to CASSQDNTNTGELFF.